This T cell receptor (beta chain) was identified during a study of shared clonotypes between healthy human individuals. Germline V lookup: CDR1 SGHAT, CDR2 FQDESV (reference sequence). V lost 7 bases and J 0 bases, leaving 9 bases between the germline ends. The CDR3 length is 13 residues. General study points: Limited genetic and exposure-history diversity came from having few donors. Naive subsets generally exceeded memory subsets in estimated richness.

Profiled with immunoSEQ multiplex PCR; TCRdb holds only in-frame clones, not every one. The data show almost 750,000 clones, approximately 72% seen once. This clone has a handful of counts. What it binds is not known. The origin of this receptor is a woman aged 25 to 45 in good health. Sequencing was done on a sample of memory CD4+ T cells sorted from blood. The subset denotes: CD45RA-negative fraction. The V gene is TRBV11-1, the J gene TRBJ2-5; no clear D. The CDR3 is CASTPGYQETQYF. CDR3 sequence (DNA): TGTGCCAGCACGCCTGGGTACCAAGAGACCCAGTACTTC.